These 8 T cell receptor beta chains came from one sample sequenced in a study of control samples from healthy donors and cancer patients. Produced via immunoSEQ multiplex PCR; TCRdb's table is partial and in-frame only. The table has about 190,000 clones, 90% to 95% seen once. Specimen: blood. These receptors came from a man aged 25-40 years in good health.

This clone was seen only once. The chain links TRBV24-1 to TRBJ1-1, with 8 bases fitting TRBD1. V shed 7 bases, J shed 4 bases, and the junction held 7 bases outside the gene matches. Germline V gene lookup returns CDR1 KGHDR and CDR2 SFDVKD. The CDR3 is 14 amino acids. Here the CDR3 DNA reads TGTGCCACCAGATCGACAGGGGTGAGCACTGAAGCTTTCTTT. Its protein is CATRSTGVSTEAFF.

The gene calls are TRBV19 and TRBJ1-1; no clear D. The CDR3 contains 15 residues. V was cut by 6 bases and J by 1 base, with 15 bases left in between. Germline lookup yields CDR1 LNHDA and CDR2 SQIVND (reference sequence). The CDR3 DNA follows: TGTGCCAGTAGGAATGGACCGACGTGGAACACTGAAGCTTTCTTT. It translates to CASRNGPTWNTEAFF.

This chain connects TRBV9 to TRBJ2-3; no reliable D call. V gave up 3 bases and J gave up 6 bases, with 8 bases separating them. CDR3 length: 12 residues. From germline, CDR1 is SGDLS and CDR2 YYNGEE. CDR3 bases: TGTGCCAGCAGCGCTCAACTGGATACGCAGTATTTT. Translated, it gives CASSAQLDTQYF. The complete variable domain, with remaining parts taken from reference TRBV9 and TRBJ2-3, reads DSGVTQTPKHLITATGQRVTLRCSPRSGDLSVYWYQQSLDQGLQFLIQYYNGEERAKGNILERFSAQQFPDLHSELNLSSLELGDSALYFCASSAQLDTQYFGPGTRLTVL.

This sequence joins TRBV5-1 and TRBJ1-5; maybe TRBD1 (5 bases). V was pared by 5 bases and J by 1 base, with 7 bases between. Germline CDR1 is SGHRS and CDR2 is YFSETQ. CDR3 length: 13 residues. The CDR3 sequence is CASRRDSNQPQHF. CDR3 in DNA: TGCGCCAGCAGGCGGGACAGCAATCAGCCCCAGCATTTT.

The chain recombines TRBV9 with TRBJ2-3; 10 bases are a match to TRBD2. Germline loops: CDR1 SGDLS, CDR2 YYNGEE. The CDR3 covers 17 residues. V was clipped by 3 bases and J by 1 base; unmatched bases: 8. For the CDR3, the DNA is TGTGCCAGCAGCGCACATAGGACTAGCGGAGGCACAGATACGCAGTATTTT. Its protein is CASSAHRTSGGTDTQYF.

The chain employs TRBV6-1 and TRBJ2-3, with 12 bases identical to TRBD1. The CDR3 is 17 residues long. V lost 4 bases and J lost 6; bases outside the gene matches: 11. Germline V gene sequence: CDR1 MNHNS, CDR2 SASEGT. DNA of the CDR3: TGTGCCAGCAGTGGCAAAGGGGGACAGGGGGCACGGGATACGCAGTATTTT. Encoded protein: CASSGKGGQGARDTQYF.

CDR3 region: CASSQRSRSGANVLTF. The CDR3 DNA sequence: TGTGCCAGCAGCCAAAGATCTCGCTCTGGGGCCAACGTCCTGACTTTC. The J gene is TRBJ2-6, the V gene TRBV4-2; the D is unclear. Per the germline V gene, CDR1 is LGHNA and CDR2 is YNFKEQ. Trimming cost V 2 bases and J 0 bases, with 8 bases left between them. The CDR3 has 16 residues.

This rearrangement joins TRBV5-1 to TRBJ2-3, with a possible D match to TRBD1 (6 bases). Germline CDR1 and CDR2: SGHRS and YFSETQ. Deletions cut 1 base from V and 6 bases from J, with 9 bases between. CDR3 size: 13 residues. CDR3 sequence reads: CASSLLGADTQYF. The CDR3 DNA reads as TGCGCCAGCAGCTTGCTGGGGGCGGATACGCAGTATTTT.